The 27 T cell receptor beta chains below all came from one sample that was sequenced in a study of cytomegalovirus exposure and HLA in healthy donors. PCR amplification relied on 60 Vbeta primers (plus 13 Jbeta primers). Only in-frame clones appear in the TCRdb table, and some are missing; sequencing was by immunoSEQ multiplex PCR. Counted here are around 120,000 clones, roughly four fifths occurring once; the ten biggest clones make up 5.5% to 7%. Sequenced: PBMCs. These receptors all stem from a woman aged 40-49 years in good health and CMV-seropositive.

The V gene is TRBV6-6, the J gene TRBJ1-4, with D hard to call. The CDR3 runs 12 residues. V lost 7 bases and J 0 bases, leaving 3 bases between the germline ends. The germline CDR1 and CDR2 sequences are MNHNY and SVGAGI (reference sequence). CDR3 coding DNA: TGTGCCAGCACTCCAACTAATGAAAAACTGTTTTTT. Amino acid sequence: CASTPTNEKLFF.

The chain couples TRBV10-1 to TRBJ1-1; 7 nucleotides line up with TRBD1. The length of the CDR3 is 16 residues. J was trimmed by 2 bases and V by 2 bases; bases with no gene match: 8. Germline V gene data show CDR1 as WNHNN and CDR2 as SYGVQD (reference sequence). The CDR3 DNA reads as TGCGCCAGCAGTGAGACGGACCGGGACAGTAACACTGAAGCTTTCTTT. Translated: CASSETDRDSNTEAFF.

The genes are TRBV10-3 and TRBJ1-5; no clear D. The CDR3 is 12 residues long. Trimming took off 6 bases at V and 7 bases at J, with 10 bases between the two ends. Germline assignment: CDR1 ENHRY and CDR2 SYGVKD. CDR3 protein: CAISANEQPQHF. The CDR3 nucleotides read TGTGCCATCAGCGCTAATGAGCAGCCCCAGCATTTT.

The V gene is TRBV7-9, the J gene TRBJ2-7, with 8 nucleotides matching TRBD1. The CDR3 extends over 17 amino acids. The J segment lost 3 bases and the V segment lost 4 bases, leaving 14 bases of the junction unmatched. Germline V gene sequence: CDR1 SEHNR, CDR2 FQNEAQ (reference sequence). This CDR3 is CASSSTLPGQEFYEQYF. Here the CDR3 DNA reads TGTGCCAGCAGCTCTACCTTACCGGGACAGGAGTTCTACGAGCAGTACTTC.

The chain is built from TRBV2 and TRBJ1-1; TRBD1 might be the D (6 bases). CDR1 SNHLY and CDR2 FYNNEI come from the germline V gene. V was cut by 6 bases and J by 0 bases, with 11 bases left in between. The CDR3 is 14 residues long. The chain's CDR3 is CASRTGQLNTEAFF. CDR3 bases: TGTGCCAGCAGGACAGGACAGCTGAACACTGAAGCTTTCTTT.

The V call is TRBV11-2, the J call TRBJ1-1; D unresolved. Germline lookup yields CDR1 SGHAT and CDR2 FQNNGV. V was cut by 3 bases and J by 9 bases, with 11 bases left in between. CDR3 length: 12 amino acids. CDR3 nucleotides: TGTGCCAGCAGCTTTCCCTTCTCTCAAGCTTTCTTT. It codes for CASSFPFSQAFF. Looking up the rest from reference TRBV11-2 and TRBJ1-1 gives the full variable domain: EAGVAQSPRYKIIEKRQSVAFWCNPISGHATLYWYQQILGQGPKLLIQFQNNGVVDDSQLPKDRFSAERLKGVDSTLKIQPAKLEDSAVYLCASSFPFSQAFFGQGTRLTVV.

The chain employs TRBV6-6 and TRBJ2-1, with TRBD2 identical over 9 bases. V lost 0 bases and J lost 7; bases outside the gene matches: 7. The CDR3 covers 16 residues. Per germline, CDR1 MNHNY and CDR2 SVGAGI (reference sequence). CDR3 protein: CASSYSIASGVNEQFF. DNA of the CDR3: TGTGCCAGCAGTTACTCGATAGCTAGCGGGGTGAATGAGCAGTTCTTC.

The CDR3 DNA reads as TGTGCCAGCAGCCAACTTCGACAGTACAATGAGCAGTTCTTC. It encodes CASSQLRQYNEQFF. V is TRBV4-2 and J is TRBJ2-1, with D possibly matching TRBD1 (5 bases). Deletions cut 2 bases from V and 4 bases from J, with 9 bases between. The CDR3 has 14 residues. Looked up from germline, CDR1 is LGHNA and CDR2 is YNFKEQ.

A single count supports this clone. The V and J genes are TRBV28 and TRBJ1-2; D may be TRBD1 (5 bases). V was clipped by 10 bases and J by 8 bases, with 20 bases between them. The CDR3 has 13 residues. The V gene's germline CDR1 is MDHEN and CDR2 SYDVKM. In DNA form, the CDR3 reads TGTGCCACCCGGAGAGGGACTGTCCTGGGCTACACCTTC. Residues: CATRRGTVLGYTF.

The gene calls are TRBV6-1 and TRBJ2-5; D may be TRBD2 (5 bases). The CDR3 loop spans 15 amino acids. Looked up from germline, CDR1 is MNHNS and CDR2 is SASEGT. Trimming shortened V by 7 bases and J by 2 bases, and 17 bases separated the two germline ends. CDR3 in amino acids: CASMKGLLLQETQYF. The CDR3 nucleotides are TGTGCCAGCATGAAAGGACTCCTCCTACAAGAGACCCAGTACTTC.

The chain links TRBV23-1 to TRBJ2-1, with 8 bases lining up with TRBD2. TRBV23-1 qualifies as an ORF whose function is uncertain. The J segment lost 3 bases and the V segment lost 7 bases, leaving 8 bases of the junction unmatched. The CDR3 length is 15 residues. The CDR3 spells CASNHERGNYNEQFF. The CDR3 bases are TGCGCCAGCAACCACGAGCGGGGGAACTACAATGAGCAGTTCTTC.

This clone was seen more than once but under ten times. V usage is TRBV27 and J usage is TRBJ1-1, with unresolved D. V dropped 3 bases and J dropped 11 bases, with 10 bases sitting between them. The CDR3 extends over 11 amino acids. Germline values: CDR1 MNHEY, CDR2 SMNVEV (reference sequence). The CDR3 nucleotides are TGTGCCAGCAGTTTTTCGGGGTTGGCTTTCTTT. It specifies CASSFSGLAFF.

This rearrangement joins TRBV2 to TRBJ1-5; a possible D gene is TRBD1 (6 bases). The CDR3 consists of 15 residues. Germline V gene data show CDR1 as SNHLY and CDR2 as FYNNEI. V lost 4 bases and J 4 bases, leaving 14 bases between the germline ends. For the CDR3, the DNA is TGTGCCAGCAGTGCGGACAGCGCCGTTAATCAGCCCCAGCATTTT. Its translation: CASSADSAVNQPQHF.

The chain uses TRBV9 and TRBJ1-2; D uncertain. The germline V and J ends were trimmed by 3 bases and 4 bases, with 10 bases remaining between them. This CDR3 is built from 13 residues. Germline loops: CDR1 SGDLS, CDR2 YYNGEE. The CDR3 DNA is TGTGCCAGCAGCGGTGGAGAACGCTATGGCTACACCTTC. Protein product: CASSGGERYGYTF.

CDR3 sequence (DNA): TGTGCCAGCAGCGCTTTACAGGGTGGGCAGGCCCTCCACTTT. Translation: CASSALQGGQALHF. V is TRBV7-2 and J is TRBJ1-6, with D possibly being TRBD1 (6 bases). The CDR3 sequence is 14 residues long. Germline CDR1 SGHTA, CDR2 FQGNSA. Trimming shortened V by 5 bases and J by 14 bases, and 19 bases separated the two germline ends.

A note on this clone: The sample carries other DNA sequences with the same CDR3. The chain employs TRBV5-1 and TRBJ2-5; D perhaps matches TRBD2 (6 bases). V shed 0 bases and J shed 2 bases, with 8 bases lying between them. From germline, CDR1 is SGHRS and CDR2 YFSETQ. The CDR3 is made up of 14 amino acids. The CDR3 protein is CASSLVGGQETQYF. CDR3 DNA sequence: TGCGCCAGCAGCTTGGTGGGAGGACAAGAGACCCAGTACTTC.

V gene TRBV19 combines with J gene TRBJ1-1, with D possibly matching TRBD1 (5 bases). The CDR3 totals 14 residues. V was shortened by 5 bases and J by 8 bases, with 18 bases between the two germline ends. The V gene's germline CDR1 is LNHDA and CDR2 SQIVND (reference sequence). The DNA for the CDR3 is TGTGCCAGTAGTCGACAGCTCACAAAATCGGAAGCTTTCTTT. Protein product: CASSRQLTKSEAFF.

This rearrangement joins TRBV11-2 to TRBJ1-1; D unclear. The CDR3 sequence is 15 residues long. Deletions cut 0 bases from V and 5 bases from J, with 13 bases between. Per germline, CDR1 SGHAT and CDR2 FQNNGV. CDR3 amino acids: CASSLDRGGRTEAFF. CDR3 sequence (DNA): TGTGCCAGCAGCTTAGACCGCGGAGGGAGAACTGAAGCTTTCTTT.

V gene TRBV5-1 combines with J gene TRBJ1-4; 8 positions match TRBD1. Germline loops: CDR1 SGHRS, CDR2 YFSETQ. CDR3 length: 14 amino acids. V lost 2 bases to trimming and J lost 8 bases; unmatched junction nucleotides: 5. For the CDR3, the DNA is TGCGCCAGCAGCTTACAGGGGGGTTTCGAAAAACTGTTTTTT. The encoded protein is CASSLQGGFEKLFF.

This chain joins TRBV2 and TRBJ2-5; 9 nucleotides agree with TRBD1. Germline V gives CDR1 SNHLY, CDR2 FYNNEI. With 4 bases clipped from V and 11 bases from J, the junction kept 8 bases outside the gene matches. The CDR3 is made up of 13 amino acids. The CDR3 sequence is CASSVGTGWEQYF. CDR3 nucleotide sequence: TGTGCCAGCAGTGTCGGGACAGGGTGGGAGCAGTACTTC.

V gene TRBV4-1 combines with J gene TRBJ2-3; tentatively, D is TRBD2 (5 bases). CDR1 and CDR2 (germline): MGHRA, YSYEKL. Deletions cut 1 base from V and 0 bases from J, with 5 bases between. The CDR3 has 14 amino acids. The CDR3 DNA follows: TGCGCCAGCAGCCAAGCGGGGAGCACAGATACGCAGTATTTT. As protein: CASSQAGSTDTQYF.

The rearrangement links TRBV10-3 to TRBJ2-7; 11 bases map to TRBD2. Per germline, CDR1 ENHRY and CDR2 SYGVKD. This CDR3 comprises 16 residues. V gave up 0 bases and J gave up 3 bases; unmatched junction bases: 4. CDR3 DNA: TGTGCCATCAGTGAGTCCCCTAGCGGGGGGTTCTACGAGCAGTACTTC. This translates into CAISESPSGGFYEQYF.

The CDR3 DNA follows: TGTGCCAGTAGTATAGTAGCCGGAGGGACCTACGAGCAGTACTTC. It yields the protein CASSIVAGGTYEQYF. This chain uses TRBV19 with TRBJ2-7; perhaps TRBD2 as D (6 bases). Trimming removed 1 base at V and 2 bases at J, with 12 bases between. This CDR3 is 15 amino acids long. Germline CDR1 and CDR2: LNHDA and SQIVND (reference sequence).

CDR3 residues: CASSWRTGIRTGNTIYF. DNA for the CDR3: TGTGCCAGCAGCTGGCGGACAGGGATCAGAACTGGAAACACCATATATTTT. The rearrangement uses TRBV11-2 and TRBJ1-3, with 8 bases aligning to TRBD1. J was trimmed by 2 bases and V by 4 bases; bases with no gene match: 10. CDR3 length: 17 residues. Per the germline V gene, CDR1 is SGHAT and CDR2 is FQNNGV.

To note about this clone: Sequence at one end of the junction differs from germline and may be a read error. In the same sample, other DNA sequences code for this CDR3. The V call is TRBV28, the J call TRBJ1-3; a possible D gene is TRBD1 (5 bases). The CDR3 extends over 14 amino acids. The germline V gene has CDR1 MDHEN and CDR2 SYDVKM. Written as DNA, the CDR3 is TGTGCCAGCGGGCTTCAGGGAACTGGAAACACCATATATTTC. This sequence encodes CASGLQGTGNTIYF.

The genes are TRBV6-5 and TRBJ1-3; D is unresolved. Germline V lookup: CDR1 MNHEY, CDR2 SVGAGI. The CDR3 is 15 amino acids. V shed 4 bases and J shed 0 bases, with 10 bases lying between them. In DNA form, the CDR3 reads TGTGCCAGCAGTTTTGGGCTTTCCTCTGGAAACACCATATATTTT. It translates to CASSFGLSSGNTIYF.

V gene TRBV5-4 combines with J gene TRBJ1-6; perhaps TRBD1 as D (6 bases). Between the trimmed V and J ends, which lost 2 bases and 8 bases, there was a span of 14 bases. The CDR3 is 15 amino acids. The germline gives CDR1 SGHNT, CDR2 YYREEE (reference sequence). The CDR3 protein is CASSFSGQRYSPLHF. The CDR3 DNA reads TGTGCCAGCAGCTTTTCGGGACAAAGGTATTCACCCCTCCACTTT.